A single sample gave rise to the 23 T cell receptor beta chains below, sequenced in a study of shared clonotypes between healthy human individuals. Clones were read by immunoSEQ multiplex PCR, and TCRdb kept only the in-frame ones, dropping some. The repertoire holds roughly 720,000 clones, 90% seen once, with roughly 36% in the top ten. The sequencing sample was made of memory CD8+ T cells from PBMCs. Subset in this sample: CD45RO+ cells pooled with CCR7-negative TemRA cells. Receptors originate from a man aged 18-30 years in good health. Some clones in this sample may be carry-over from other donors' samples.

CDR3: CASSLDLEWEQFF. The DNA for the CDR3 is TGCGCCAGCAGCTTGGATTTGGAGTGGGAGCAGTTCTTC. The chain carries TRBV5-1 and TRBJ2-1; no definite D call. V was pared by 0 bases and J by 10 bases, with 11 bases between. The CDR3 has 13 residues. CDR1 and CDR2 from the germline V gene are SGHRS and YFSETQ. The full variable domain, completed using reference TRBV5-1 and TRBJ2-1, is KAGVTQTPRYLIKTRGQQVTLSCSPISGHRSVSWYQQTPGQGLQFLFEYFSETQRNKGNFPGRFSGRQFSNSRSEMNVSTLELGDSALYLCASSLDLEWEQFFGPGTRLTVL.

The chain is built from TRBV30 and TRBJ1-2; D not resolved. Looked up from germline, CDR1 is GTSNPN and CDR2 is SVGIG (reference sequence). The V end was cut by 0 bases, the J end by 4 bases, with 12 bases between. CDR3 size: 14 residues. The CDR3 DNA follows: TGTGCCTGGAGTGTACGGTGGGTCGGCTATGGCTACACCTTC. It encodes CAWSVRWVGYGYTF.

This chain links TRBV11-2 with TRBJ2-2; TRBD1 matches at 9 bases. After removal of 2 bases from V and 3 bases from J, the junction contained 4 bases not matched to a gene. The CDR3 sequence is 16 residues long. Germline values: CDR1 SGHAT, CDR2 FQNNGV. The CDR3 coding sequence is TGTGCCAGCAGCTTATCAACAGGGGGCCACACCGGGGAGCTGTTTTTT. Translating it yields CASSLSTGGHTGELFF.

This chain links TRBV11-2 with TRBJ2-7; 8 bases agree with TRBD2. Trimming took 1 base from V and 6 from J; bases not matched to a gene: 8. The length of the CDR3 is 15 residues. Germline V gene data show CDR1 as SGHAT and CDR2 as FQNNGV. CDR3 DNA sequence: TGTGCCAGCAGCTTAGCGGGGCTAGCGGGTCCCGAGCAGTACTTC. It is translated as CASSLAGLAGPEQYF.

The J gene is TRBJ1-2, the V gene TRBV6-5, with a possible D match to TRBD1 (6 bases). The germline V and J ends were trimmed by 4 bases and 4 bases, with 13 bases remaining between them. Germline CDR1 reads MNHEY; CDR2 reads SVGAGI. The CDR3 totals 14 residues. CDR3 nucleotide sequence: TGTGCCAGCAGTTCCCTGGACAGCGCCTATGGCTACACCTTC. Translating it yields CASSSLDSAYGYTF.

The V gene is TRBV7-9, the J gene TRBJ2-5; no firm D call. Germline CDR1 reads SEHNR; CDR2 reads FQNEAQ (reference sequence). This CDR3 spans 12 amino acids. The ends were cut back, 5 bases at V and 5 bases at J, with 9 bases in the middle. The CDR3: CASSLMSETQYF. In DNA form, the CDR3 reads TGTGCCAGCAGCCTAATGAGTGAGACCCAGTACTTC.

This chain links TRBV15 with TRBJ2-7; D is uncertain. CDR3 length: 15 amino acids. The V and J ends lost 3 bases and 1 base respectively, with 13 bases between them. From germline, CDR1 is LNHNV and CDR2 YYDKDF (reference sequence). The CDR3 DNA sequence: TGTGCCACCAGCAGGGACGCCTCGAGGTCCTACGAGCAGTACTTC. It specifies CATSRDASRSYEQYF.

This chain links TRBV21-1 with TRBJ2-1; the D call of TRBD2 is as the table states it, not checked on the DNA. TRBV21-1 constitutes a pseudogene. The CDR3 length is 12 residues. The CDR3 DNA sequence: TGTGCCAGCAGCACGGGAGTGGATGAGCAGTTCTTC. It yields the protein CASSTGVDEQFF.

The chain combines TRBV12-5 with TRBJ2-2, with 8 bases matching TRBD1. V trimming: 5 bases; J trimming: 4 bases; junction bases outside the gene matches: 15. Germline V gene sequence: CDR1 LGHNT, CDR2 FRNRAP. The CDR3 spans 18 residues. CDR3 coding DNA: TGTGCTAGTGGTCACGGGGCGCCACAGGGGGAAATCACCGGGGAGCTGTTTTTT. This sequence encodes CASGHGAPQGEITGELFF.

A single count supports this clone. The chain carries TRBV10-3 and TRBJ2-2, with D hard to call. Germline lookup yields CDR1 ENHRY and CDR2 SYGVKD. V lost 7 bases and J lost 1, with 10 bases in between. The CDR3 totals 14 residues. CDR3 coding DNA: TGTGCCATCACCGCGTTTGAGAACACCGGGGAGCTGTTTTTT. Amino acids: CAITAFENTGELFF.

CDR3 region: CASSLGTADQETQYF. In nucleotides, the CDR3 is TGCGCCAGCAGCCTCGGGACAGCTGATCAAGAGACCCAGTACTTC. The rearrangement joins TRBV4-3 to TRBJ2-5; 7 bases match TRBD1. With 4 bases clipped from V and 2 bases from J, the junction kept 7 bases outside the gene matches. The CDR3 runs to 15 residues. Per the germline V gene, CDR1 is LGHNA and CDR2 is YSLEER.

The chain uses TRBV19 and TRBJ2-7; D perhaps matches TRBD2 (5 bases). V was shortened by 6 bases and J by 1 base, with 10 bases between the two germline ends. The CDR3 is made up of 13 amino acids. In germline, CDR1 is LNHDA, CDR2 SQIVND (reference sequence). DNA of the CDR3: TGTGCCAGTAGCGTACGAGGGTCCTACGAGCAGTACTTC. It codes for CASSVRGSYEQYF. Filled out from reference TRBV19 and TRBJ2-7, the complete variable domain reads DGGITQSPKYLFRKEGQNVTLSCEQNLNHDAMYWYRQDPGQGLRLIYYSQIVNDFQKGDIAEGYSVSREKKESFPLTVTSAQKNPTAFYLCASSVRGSYEQYFGPGTRLTVT.

This sequence joins TRBV5-4 and TRBJ1-1; 7 bases line up with TRBD1. The CDR3 loop spans 15 amino acids. V gave up 1 base and J gave up 2 bases; unmatched junction bases: 5. The germline gives CDR1 SGHNT, CDR2 YYREEE (reference sequence). The CDR3 spells CASSLPGQPNTEAFF. CDR3 DNA: TGTGCCAGCAGCTTGCCGGGACAGCCTAACACTGAAGCTTTCTTT.

The CDR3, as DNA: TGTGCCAGCAGCGGTGGGACAGGGTATCGCTACGAGCAGTACTTC. Its translation is CASSGGTGYRYEQYF. This chain uses TRBV5-5 with TRBJ2-7; 9 bases are a match to TRBD1. With 4 bases clipped from V and 3 bases from J, the junction kept 8 bases outside the gene matches. This CDR3 region has 15 residues. From germline, CDR1 is SGHKS and CDR2 YYEKEE (reference sequence).

CDR3 sequence: CASSPNPSGSYNEQFF. CDR3 nucleotides: TGTGCCAGCAGTCCTAACCCGTCGGGCTCCTACAATGAGCAGTTCTTC. This sequence joins TRBV9 and TRBJ2-1; D ambiguous. V was clipped by 5 bases and J by 0 bases, with 15 bases between them. CDR1 is SGDLS, CDR2 YYNGEE, per germline. This CDR3 has 16 amino acids.

In its sample, this clone was seen once. This chain connects TRBV7-9 to TRBJ1-2; maybe TRBD1 (6 bases). V was cut by 5 bases and J by 4 bases, with 14 bases left in between. The CDR3 extends over 14 amino acids. The V gene's germline CDR1 is SEHNR and CDR2 FQNEAQ (reference sequence). This chain's CDR3 is CASSPAGAVYGYTF. In nucleotides, the CDR3 is TGTGCCAGCAGCCCCGCGGGGGCGGTCTATGGCTACACCTTC.

The V gene is TRBV29-1, the J gene TRBJ2-7; 12 nucleotides agree with TRBD2. V trimming: 6 bases; J trimming: 5 bases; junction bases outside the gene matches: 8. This CDR3 is 14 amino acids long. Germline CDR1 SQVTM, CDR2 ANQGSEA. Here the CDR3 DNA reads TGCAGCGTCGCTCTAGCGGGAGGGGAAGACGAGCAGTACTTC. It yields the protein CSVALAGGEDEQYF.

This clone appeared a single time. The chain is built from TRBV4-1 and TRBJ2-5, with 9 bases fitting TRBD1. Germline values: CDR1 MGHRA, CDR2 YSYEKL. V gave up 4 bases and J gave up 5 bases; unmatched junction bases: 8. The CDR3 has 15 amino acids. CDR3 amino acids: CASSLRQGELETQYF. In nucleotides, the CDR3 is TGCGCCAGCAGCCTGAGACAGGGGGAGTTGGAGACCCAGTACTTC.

This chain links TRBV15 with TRBJ2-1; a weak D match, TRBD2 (6 bases). The CDR3 sequence is 15 residues long. V was cut by 1 base and J by 2 bases, with 9 bases left in between. CDR1 is LNHNV, CDR2 YYDKDF, per germline (reference sequence). CDR3: CATSRGGGAYNEQFF. In nucleotides, the CDR3 is TGTGCCACCAGCAGAGGCGGAGGGGCCTACAATGAGCAGTTCTTC.

The chain uses TRBV2 and TRBJ1-1; no clear D gene. Germline V lookup: CDR1 SNHLY, CDR2 FYNNEI. Trimming pared 6 bases from V and 4 bases from J, leaving 15 bases between. This CDR3 spans 14 amino acids. The DNA of the CDR3 is TGTGCCAGCAGAGCCGACCTGGGGATCACTGAAGCTTTCTTT. Its protein product is CASRADLGITEAFF.

J is TRBJ2-1 and V is TRBV19; 7 bases are shared with TRBD2. The CDR3 is 16 residues long. Unmatched junction bases numbered 9, after V lost 3 bases and J lost 4 bases. Germline assignment: CDR1 LNHDA and CDR2 SQIVND (reference sequence). In DNA form, the CDR3 reads TGTGCCAGTAGTATGCCCAGCGGGGCGATTTACAATGAGCAGTTCTTC. This translates into CASSMPSGAIYNEQFF.

V usage is TRBV2 and J usage is TRBJ2-1, with D perhaps being TRBD1 or TRBD2 (5 bases each). This CDR3 is built from 16 residues. With 3 bases removed from V and 0 bases from J, the gap between germline ends came to 12 bases. Per the germline V gene, CDR1 is SNHLY and CDR2 is FYNNEI. CDR3 sequence (DNA): TGTGCCAGCAGTGATTCCGGGACCGTCTCCTACAATGAGCAGTTCTTC. It translates to CASSDSGTVSYNEQFF.

The chain joins TRBV7-9 to TRBJ2-7; D perhaps matches TRBD1 (5 bases). The CDR3 runs to 16 residues. Trimming took off 5 bases at V and 4 bases at J, with 21 bases between the two ends. CDR1 SEHNR and CDR2 FQNEAQ come from the germline V gene (reference sequence). CDR3 protein: CASSGAIGKEFYEQYF. The CDR3 nucleotides read TGTGCCAGCAGCGGGGCGATAGGGAAAGAGTTTTACGAGCAGTACTTC.